These T cell receptor beta chains were read from a single sample in a study of shared clonotypes between healthy human individuals. Clones were sequenced by immunoSEQ multiplex PCR, and TCRdb holds only the in-frame ones, with some missing. The sample shows 2 million to 2.5 million clones, over 85% of them seen only once. The sample comprised naive CD4+ T cells from PBMCs. These TCRs come from a man between 18 and 29 years old in good health. Some clones in this sample may be carry-over from other donors' samples. Each CDR3 is given with its conserved first and last residue. D genes are given only for firm matches. Where a row states a size, it is once, few, many or the class of an expanded clone; other rows omit it.

v_call	j_call	d_call	cdr3_length	clone_size	cdr3_aa	cdr3_nt
TRBV29-1	TRBJ2-3	NA	12	NA	CSVDGGTDTQYF	TGCAGCGTTGACGGCGGCACAGATACGCAGTATTTT
TRBV5-1	TRBJ1-3	TRBD1	15	NA	CASSLEGAKGNTIYF	TGCGCCAGCAGCTTAGAGGGGGCGAAAGGAAACACCATATATTTT
TRBV11-2	TRBJ1-2	NA	14	NA	CASSPVRGRDGYTF	TGTGCCAGCAGCCCCGTGCGGGGGCGCGATGGCTACACCTTC
TRBV7-9	TRBJ2-3	NA	15	NA	CASSFLRGITDTQYF	TGTGCCAGCAGCTTCTTGCGGGGAATCACAGATACGCAGTATTTT
TRBV29-1	TRBJ2-3	NA	12	NA	CSVGGETDTQYF	TGCAGCGTTGGCGGGGAGACGGATACGCAGTATTTT
TRBV5-1	TRBJ2-7	NA	17	NA	CASSSMGGAGVSYEQYF	TGCGCCAGCAGCTCCATGGGAGGGGCAGGGGTCTCCTACGAGCAGTACTTC
TRBV28	TRBJ2-7	NA	14	once	CASSLGQTYYEQYF	TGTGCCAGCAGTCTCGGACAGACTTACTACGAGCAGTACTTC
TRBV4-2	TRBJ2-7	NA	14	NA	CASSHGGQPYEQYF	TGTGCCAGCAGCCATGGGGGACAACCCTACGAGCAGTACTTC
TRBV5-6	TRBJ2-7	NA	13	NA	CASSRTGESEQYF	TGTGCCAGCAGCCGGACTGGAGAGAGCGAGCAGTACTTC
TRBV6-6	TRBJ2-7	NA	13	once	CASSPGALYEQYF	TGTGCCAGCAGCCCCGGGGCCCTCTACGAGCAGTACTTC
TRBV7-2	TRBJ1-2	NA	15	NA	CASSQARRPNYGYTF	TGTGCCAGCAGCCAAGCCCGACGGCCTAACTATGGCTACACCTTC
TRBV10-1	TRBJ2-7	NA	11	NA	CASSESNEQYF	TGCGCCAGCAGTGAGTCGAACGAGCAGTACTTC
TRBV18	TRBJ2-3	NA	13	NA	CASSPSLPDTQYF	TGTGCCAGCTCACCAAGCCTTCCAGATACGCAGTATTTT
TRBV7-9	TRBJ2-7	TRBD2	16	NA	CASSFSTSGSPYEQYF	TGTGCCAGCAGCTTCTCGACTAGCGGGTCACCCTACGAGCAGTACTTC
TRBV5-4	TRBJ2-1	NA	15	NA	CASSLDGPTYNEQFF	TGTGCCAGCAGCTTAGACGGACCGACATACAATGAGCAGTTCTTC
TRBV18	TRBJ1-1	NA	15	NA	CASSPLRASEAEAFF	TGTGCCAGCTCACCTTTGCGGGCAAGTGAGGCTGAAGCTTTCTTT
TRBV5-1	TRBJ1-2	TRBD1	14	NA	CASRGQGTNYGYTF	TGCGCCAGCAGGGGACAGGGGACTAACTATGGCTACACCTTC
TRBV29-1	TRBJ2-7	TRBD1	15	NA	CSVGGFGTGTYEQYF	TGCAGCGTTGGGGGTTTCGGGACAGGGACCTACGAGCAGTACTTC
TRBV28	TRBJ2-7	NA	15	once	CASSLYGTLAYEQYF	TGTGCCAGCAGTCTCTACGGGACTCTTGCTTACGAGCAGTACTTC
TRBV6-5	TRBJ2-1	NA	15	once	CASSSRLGETRQRFF	TGTGCCAGCAGTTCGAGACTAGGGGAAACCAGACAGAGGTTCTTC
TRBV6-5	TRBJ1-2	NA	14	once	CASSYSNGVGGYTF	TGTGCCAGCAGTTACTCGAACGGGGTGGGTGGCTACACCTTC
TRBV7-9	TRBJ2-1	TRBD2	18	NA	CASSLVGPSGRIGPEQFF	TGTGCCAGCAGCTTAGTGGGGCCTAGCGGGAGGATTGGGCCTGAGCAGTTCTTC
TRBV6-5	TRBJ2-2	NA	12	NA	CASSFSPGELFF	TGTGCCAGCAGTTTCTCCCCCGGGGAGCTGTTTTTT
TRBV10-3	TRBJ2-7	TRBD2	15	NA	CAISKAGESFYEQYF	TGTGCCATCAGTAAAGCGGGAGAAAGTTTCTACGAGCAGTACTTC
TRBV7-8	TRBJ2-5	TRBD1	14	NA	CASSFGTGLGTQYF	TGTGCCAGCAGCTTTGGGACAGGGTTAGGGACCCAGTACTTC
TRBV7-3	TRBJ2-1	NA	13	NA	CASSARPYNEQFF	TGTGCCAGCAGCGCCCGACCCTACAATGAGCAGTTCTTC
TRBV6-5	TRBJ1-3	NA	12	once	CASTSSGNTIYF	TGTGCCAGCACAAGCTCTGGAAACACCATATATTTT
TRBV7-8	TRBJ1-6	NA	16	NA	CASSSRRQVTNSPLHF	TGTGCCAGCAGCTCAAGAAGACAGGTTACCAATTCACCCCTCCACTTT
TRBV7-9	TRBJ1-4	TRBD1	14	NA	CASSFLGQSEKLFF	TGTGCCAGCAGCTTTTTGGGACAGTCCGAAAAACTGTTTTTT